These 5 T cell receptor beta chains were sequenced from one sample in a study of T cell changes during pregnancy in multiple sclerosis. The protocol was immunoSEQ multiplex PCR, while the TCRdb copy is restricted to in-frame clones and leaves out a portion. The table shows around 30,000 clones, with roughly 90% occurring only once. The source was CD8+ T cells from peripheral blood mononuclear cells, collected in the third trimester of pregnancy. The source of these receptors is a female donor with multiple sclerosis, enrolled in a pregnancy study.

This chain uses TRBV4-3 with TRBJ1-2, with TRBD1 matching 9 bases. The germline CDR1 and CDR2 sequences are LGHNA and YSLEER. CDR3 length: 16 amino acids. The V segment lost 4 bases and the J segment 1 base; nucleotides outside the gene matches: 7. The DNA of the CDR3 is TGCGCCAGCAGCCCGTCAGGGACAGGGAGTAACTATGGCTACACCTTC. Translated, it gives CASSPSGTGSNYGYTF.

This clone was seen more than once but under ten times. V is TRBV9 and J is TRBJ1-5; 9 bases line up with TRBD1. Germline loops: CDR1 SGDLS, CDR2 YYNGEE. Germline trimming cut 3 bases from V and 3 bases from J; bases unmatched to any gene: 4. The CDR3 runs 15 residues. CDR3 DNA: TGTGCCAGCAGCGCCGGGACAGGGACCAATCAGCCCCAGCATTTT. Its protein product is CASSAGTGTNQPQHF.

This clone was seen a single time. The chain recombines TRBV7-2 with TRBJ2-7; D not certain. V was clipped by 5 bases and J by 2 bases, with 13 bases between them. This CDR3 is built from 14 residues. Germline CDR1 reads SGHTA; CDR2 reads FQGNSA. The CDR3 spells CASSDYGPPYEQYF. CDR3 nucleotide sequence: TGTGCCAGCAGCGATTATGGCCCCCCCTACGAGCAGTACTTC.

The CDR3 region is CSVEGTSGRGDTQYF. CDR3 nucleotides: TGCAGCGTTGAAGGGACTAGCGGACGGGGGGATACGCAGTATTTT. The chain employs TRBV29-1 and TRBJ2-3; 10 positions agree with TRBD2. With 1 base clipped from V and 6 bases from J, the junction kept 7 bases outside the gene matches. The CDR3 length is 15 residues. Germline loops: CDR1 SQVTM, CDR2 ANQGSEA.

CDR3 residues: CASSMFGGGSYNEQFF. As DNA, the CDR3 is TGTGCCAGTAGTATGTTTGGGGGGGGCTCCTACAATGAGCAGTTCTTC. The chain combines TRBV19 with TRBJ2-1; 7 nucleotides match TRBD2. The CDR3 contains 16 residues. Trimming took 3 bases from V and 0 from J; bases not matched to a gene: 5. CDR1 is LNHDA and CDR2 is SQIVND in the germline V gene (reference sequence).